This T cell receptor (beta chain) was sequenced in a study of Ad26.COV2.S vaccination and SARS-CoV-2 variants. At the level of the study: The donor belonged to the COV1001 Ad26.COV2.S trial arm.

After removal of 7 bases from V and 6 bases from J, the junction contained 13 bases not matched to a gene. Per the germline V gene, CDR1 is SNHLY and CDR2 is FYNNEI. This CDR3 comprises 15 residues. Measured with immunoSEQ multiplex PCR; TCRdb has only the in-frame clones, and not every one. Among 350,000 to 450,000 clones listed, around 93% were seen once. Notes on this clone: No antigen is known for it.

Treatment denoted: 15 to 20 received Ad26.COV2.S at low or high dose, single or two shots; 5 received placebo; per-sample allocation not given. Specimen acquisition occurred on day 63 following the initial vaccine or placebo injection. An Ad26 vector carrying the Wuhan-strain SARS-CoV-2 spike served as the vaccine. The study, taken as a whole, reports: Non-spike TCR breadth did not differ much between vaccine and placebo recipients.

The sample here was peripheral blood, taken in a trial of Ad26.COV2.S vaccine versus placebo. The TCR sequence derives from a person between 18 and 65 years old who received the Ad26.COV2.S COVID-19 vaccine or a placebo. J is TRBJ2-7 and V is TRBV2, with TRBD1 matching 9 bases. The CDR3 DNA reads TGTGCCAGCATGTTGCCGGGACAGGGTAGTTTCGAGCAGTACTTC. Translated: CASMLPGQGSFEQYF.